The present T cell receptor beta chain was sequenced within a study of early T cells in non-severe SARS-CoV-2 infection. TCRdb called the 5' RACE reads again in MiXCR, with one record for every CDR3 protein. The sample contains 75,000 to 100,000 distinct CDR3 sequences, around an eighth of which appear only once. The source material was whole blood. This sequence originates from an adult who was a healthcare worker with PCR-confirmed SARS-CoV-2 infection or an uninfected control (not recorded which).

CDR3 sequence (DNA): TGCAGTGCTAGTGGCAGGGCCTCCTACGAGCAGTACTTC. Its translation: CSASGRASYEQYF. This chain connects TRBV20-1 to TRBJ2-7; a possible D gene is TRBD1 (5 bases). Germline-derived CDR1 and CDR2 are DFQATT and SNEGSKA (reference sequence). The CDR3 is 13 amino acids. With 3 bases removed from V and 0 bases from J, the gap between germline ends came to 9 bases.